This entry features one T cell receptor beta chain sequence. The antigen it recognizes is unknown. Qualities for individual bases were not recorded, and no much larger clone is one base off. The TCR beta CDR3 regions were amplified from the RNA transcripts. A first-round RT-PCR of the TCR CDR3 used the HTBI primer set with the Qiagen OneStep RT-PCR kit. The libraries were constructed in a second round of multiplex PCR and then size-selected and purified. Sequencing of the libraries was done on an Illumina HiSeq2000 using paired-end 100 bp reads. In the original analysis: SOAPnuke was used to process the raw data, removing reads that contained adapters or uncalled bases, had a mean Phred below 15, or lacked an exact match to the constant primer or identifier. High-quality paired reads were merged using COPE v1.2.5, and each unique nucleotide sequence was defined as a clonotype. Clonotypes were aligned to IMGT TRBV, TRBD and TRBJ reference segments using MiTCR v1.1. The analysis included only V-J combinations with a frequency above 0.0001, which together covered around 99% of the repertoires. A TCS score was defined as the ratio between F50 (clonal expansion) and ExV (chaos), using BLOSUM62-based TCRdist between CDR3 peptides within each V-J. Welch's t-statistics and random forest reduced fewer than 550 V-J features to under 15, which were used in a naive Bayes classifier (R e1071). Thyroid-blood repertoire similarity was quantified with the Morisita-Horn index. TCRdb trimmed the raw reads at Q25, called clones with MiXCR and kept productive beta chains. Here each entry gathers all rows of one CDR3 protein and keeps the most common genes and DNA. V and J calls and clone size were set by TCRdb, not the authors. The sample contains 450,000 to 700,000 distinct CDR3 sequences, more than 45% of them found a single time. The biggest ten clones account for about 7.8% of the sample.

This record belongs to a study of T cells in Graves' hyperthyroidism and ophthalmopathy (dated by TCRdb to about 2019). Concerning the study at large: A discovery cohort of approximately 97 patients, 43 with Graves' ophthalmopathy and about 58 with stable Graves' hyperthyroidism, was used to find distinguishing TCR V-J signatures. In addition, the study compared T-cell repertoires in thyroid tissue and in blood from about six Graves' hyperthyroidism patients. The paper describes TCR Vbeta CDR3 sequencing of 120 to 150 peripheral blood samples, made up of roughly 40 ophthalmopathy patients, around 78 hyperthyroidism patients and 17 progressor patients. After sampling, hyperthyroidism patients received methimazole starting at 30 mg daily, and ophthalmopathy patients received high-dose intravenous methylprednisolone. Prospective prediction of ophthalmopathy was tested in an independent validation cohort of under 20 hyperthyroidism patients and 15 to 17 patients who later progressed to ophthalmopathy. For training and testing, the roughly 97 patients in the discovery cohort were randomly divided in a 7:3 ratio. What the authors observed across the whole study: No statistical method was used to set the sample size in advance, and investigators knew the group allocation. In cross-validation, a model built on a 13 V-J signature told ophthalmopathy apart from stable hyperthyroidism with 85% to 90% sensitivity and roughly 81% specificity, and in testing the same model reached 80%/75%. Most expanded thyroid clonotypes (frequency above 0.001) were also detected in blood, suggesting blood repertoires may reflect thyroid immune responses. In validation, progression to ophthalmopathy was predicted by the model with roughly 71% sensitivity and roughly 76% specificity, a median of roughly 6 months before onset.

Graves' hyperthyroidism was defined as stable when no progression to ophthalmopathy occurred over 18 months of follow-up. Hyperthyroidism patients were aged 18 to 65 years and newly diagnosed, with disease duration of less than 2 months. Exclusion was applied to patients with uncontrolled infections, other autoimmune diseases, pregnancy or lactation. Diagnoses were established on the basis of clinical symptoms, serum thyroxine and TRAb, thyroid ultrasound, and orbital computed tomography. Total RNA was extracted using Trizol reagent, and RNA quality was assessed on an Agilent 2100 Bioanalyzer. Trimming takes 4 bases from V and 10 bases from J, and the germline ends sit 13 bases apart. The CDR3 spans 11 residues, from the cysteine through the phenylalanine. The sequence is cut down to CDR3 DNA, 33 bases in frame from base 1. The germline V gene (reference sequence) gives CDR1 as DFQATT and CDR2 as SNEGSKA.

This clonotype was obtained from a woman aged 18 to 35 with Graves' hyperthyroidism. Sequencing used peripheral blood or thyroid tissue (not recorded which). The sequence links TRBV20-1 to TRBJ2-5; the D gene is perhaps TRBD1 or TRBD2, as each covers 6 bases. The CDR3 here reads CSATGVGGQYF. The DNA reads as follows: TGCAGTGCTACAGGGGTCGGGGGCCAGTACTTC.